This T cell receptor (beta chain) was documented in a study of a mutant IDH1 vaccine in newly diagnosed glioma. Only in-frame clones appear in the TCRdb table, and some are missing; sequencing was by immunoSEQ multiplex PCR. This table holds approximately 92,000 clones, about 80% found once. Time point in this sample: baseline, week 1 (first vaccination visit). Treatment defined: pre-vaccination baseline after standard-of-care therapy. Germline V gene sequence: CDR1 SGHTA, CDR2 FQGNSA. The V and J ends lost 3 bases and 4 bases, in that order; junction bases with no gene match: 4. The CDR3 runs 14 residues.

The V call is TRBV7-2, the J call TRBJ2-5; TRBD1 aligns across 8 bases. The sequenced sample was PBMCs, obtained from a glioma patient treated with radiotherapy, temozolomide or both. The sequence was obtained from a man aged 40-49 years with glioma. CDR3 protein: CASSFRTGRETQYF. The CDR3 bases are TGTGCCAGCAGCTTTCGGACAGGGAGAGAGACCCAGTACTTC.